Listed below are T cell receptor beta chains from one sample, sequenced in a study of molecular identifiers for immune sequencing clone quantification. TCRdb independently ran MiXCR on the PCR reads; one entry per CDR3 protein. The table has roughly 630,000 distinct CDR3 sequences, about 25% seen once. Sequencing was done on a sample of naive CD8+ T cells from blood, with Jurkat cell RNA spiked in. The receptor set was obtained from a human donor in good health. Some libraries in this study had Jurkat cell RNA spiked in. The CDR3 runs from the conserved cysteine through the conserved F or W. D genes are given only for firm matches. Size tells how often a clone was seen (once, few, many) or the class of an expanded clone, and some rows leave it out.

size: many; V: TRBV29-1; length: 17; J: TRBJ2-5; D: NA; CDR3: CSVEEVMPGRVQETQYF; DNA: TGCAGCGTTGAAGAAGTTATGCCGGGTCGAGTCCAAGAGACCCAGTACTTC
size: NA; V: TRBV20-1; length: 16; J: TRBJ2-3; D: TRBD1; CDR3: CSARAIPGQRPDTQYF; DNA: TGCAGTGCTAGAGCCATCCCGGGACAGCGCCCAGATACGCAGTATTTT
size: many; V: TRBV9; length: 15; J: TRBJ2-7; D: NA; CDR3: CASSVAETGFYEQYF; DNA: TGTGCCAGCAGCGTAGCCGAGACAGGTTTCTACGAGCAGTACTTC
size: NA; V: TRBV5-1; length: 15; J: TRBJ2-1; D: NA; CDR3: CASSLQTRELDEQFF; DNA: TGCGCCAGCAGCTTGCAAACCCGGGAGTTGGATGAGCAGTTCTTC
size: many; V: TRBV29-1; length: 16; J: TRBJ2-6; D: NA; CDR3: CSVEDDEVSGANVLTF; DNA: TGCAGCGTTGAAGATGATGAGGTTTCTGGGGCCAACGTCCTGACTTTC
size: many; V: TRBV13; length: 15; J: TRBJ2-3; D: NA; CDR3: CASSLSPRSTDTQYF; DNA: TGTGCCAGCAGCTTATCACCCCGGAGCACAGATACGCAGTATTTT
size: few; V: TRBV15; length: 13; J: TRBJ2-7; D: NA; CDR3: CATSFRGSYEQYF; DNA: TGTGCCACCAGCTTTCGCGGTTCCTACGAGCAGTACTTC
size: NA; V: TRBV11-2; length: 19; J: TRBJ2-3; D: NA; CDR3: CASSPLSPLLIAGTDTQYF; DNA: TGTGCCAGCAGCCCGCTTTCCCCCTTGCTAATAGCGGGCACAGATACGCAGTATTTT
size: many; V: TRBV12-3/TRBV12-4; length: 14; J: TRBJ2-5; D: NA; CDR3: CASRGLAPQETQYF; DNA: TGTGCCAGCAGAGGCCTAGCGCCCCAAGAGACCCAGTACTTC
size: many; V: TRBV5-1; length: 15; J: TRBJ2-5; D: TRBD2; CDR3: CASSSWSSGQETQYF; DNA: TGCGCCAGCAGCTCGTGGTCTAGCGGCCAAGAGACCCAGTACTTC
size: NA; V: TRBV19; length: 13; J: TRBJ1-5; D: NA; CDR3: CASMAGWSQPQHF; DNA: TGTGCCAGTATGGCAGGGTGGAGTCAGCCCCAGCATTTT
size: many; V: TRBV24-1; length: 11; J: TRBJ2-1; D: NA; CDR3: CATSAGGEQFF; DNA: TGTGCCACCAGTGCTGGTGGGGAGCAGTTCTTC
size: many; V: TRBV7-2; length: 12; J: TRBJ2-7; D: NA; CDR3: CASSLDKYEQYF; DNA: TGTGCCAGCAGCCTCGATAAGTACGAGCAGTACTTC
size: NA; V: TRBV30; length: 16; J: TRBJ1-5; D: NA; CDR3: CAWSVGGRRSNQPQQF; DNA: TGTGCCTGGAGTGTTGGGGGCAGAAGAAGCAATCAGCCCCAGCAATTT
size: NA; V: TRBV4-3; length: 16; J: TRBJ2-7; D: TRBD1; CDR3: CAGSQDWAGGASEQYF; DNA: TGCGCCGGCAGCCAAGACTGGGCAGGGGGAGCGTCCGAGCAGTACTTC
size: many; V: TRBV11-2; length: 15; J: TRBJ2-3; D: NA; CDR3: CASSFNARVTDTQYF; DNA: TGTGCCAGCAGCTTTAACGCGCGAGTCACAGATACGCAGTATTTT
size: many; V: TRBV28; length: 19; J: TRBJ2-3; D: TRBD2; CDR3: CASKPTRGATSGSSDTQYF; DNA: TGTGCCAGCAAACCAACCCGGGGGGCGACTAGCGGGAGTTCGGATACGCAGTATTTT
size: NA; V: TRBV20-1; length: 16; J: TRBJ2-6; D: NA; CDR3: CSARTKGYSVANVLTF; DNA: TGCAGTGCTAGAACTAAAGGGTATTCTGTGGCCAACGTCCTGACTTTC
size: NA; V: TRBV6-2/TRBV6-3; length: 12; J: TRBJ2-7; D: NA; CDR3: CASSHRYYEQYF; DNA: TGTGCCAGCAGCCACCGGTACTACGAGCAGTACTTC
size: many; V: TRBV6-6; length: 15; J: TRBJ2-3; D: NA; CDR3: CASSILAGYVDTQYF; DNA: TGTGCCAGCAGTATCTTGGCGGGATATGTAGATACGCAGTATTTT
size: NA; V: TRBV7-6; length: 17; J: TRBJ2-7; D: NA; CDR3: CASSPTGGQPGSYEQYF; DNA: TGTGCCAGCAGCCCCACGGGGGGACAGCCTGGGTCATACGAGCAGTACTTC
size: many; V: TRBV28; length: 15; J: TRBJ2-3; D: TRBD2; CDR3: CASSLTAGVSDTQYF; DNA: TGTGCCAGCAGTCTTACAGCGGGAGTATCAGATACGCAGTATTTT
size: NA; V: TRBV4-1; length: 17; J: TRBJ2-2; D: NA; CDR3: CASSQGGADIPTGELFF; DNA: TGCGCCAGCAGCCAAGGGGGTGCCGACATTCCCACCGGGGAGCTGTTTTTT
size: many; V: TRBV4-3; length: 17; J: TRBJ2-1; D: TRBD2; CDR3: CASSQDLPAGGHNEQFF; DNA: TGCGCCAGCAGCCAAGATCTTCCAGCGGGAGGGCACAATGAGCAGTTCTTC
size: few; V: TRBV11-2; length: 15; J: TRBJ2-5; D: NA; CDR3: CASSLGGGSLETQYF; DNA: TGTGCCAGCAGCTTAGGGGGAGGAAGTTTAGAGACCCAGTACTTC
size: many; V: TRBV4-3; length: 14; J: TRBJ2-4; D: NA; CDR3: CASSQDGQKNIQYF; DNA: TGCGCCAGCAGCCAAGATGGACAGAAAAACATTCAGTACTTC